The rows below give T cell receptor beta chains drawn from one sample of a study of cytomegalovirus exposure and HLA in healthy donors. Measured with immunoSEQ multiplex PCR; TCRdb has only the in-frame clones, and not every one. The sample holds about 190,000 clones; around 84% are singletons and the top ten take roughly 3.1%. Source material: PBMCs. The origin of the receptors is a man aged 35-49 years in good health and CMV-seropositive. Each CDR3 is given with its conserved first and last residue. A D gene is named only where the DNA matches it firmly. Clone size is not always given. Where it is, it says once, few, many or a class for expanded clones.

CDR3	DNA	D	J	length	size	V
CASSLGEGPIGF	TGTGCCAGCAGCTTGGGGGAGGGCCCTATCGGATTT	.	TRBJ1-1	12	few	TRBV5-4
CASGIRTGSQNTEAFF	TGTGCTAGTGGTATCCGGACAGGGAGCCAGAACACTGAAGCTTTCTTT	TRBD1	TRBJ1-1	16	.	TRBV12-5
CASSKVQGSLPHYEQYF	TGTGCCAGTAGTAAGGTTCAGGGAAGTCTTCCCCACTACGAGCAGTACTTC	.	TRBJ2-7	17	.	TRBV19
CARSLAAGQGFHPGNQPQHF	TGTGCCAGAAGCTTAGCCGCGGGACAGGGGTTTCACCCCGGGAATCAGCCCCAGCATTTT	.	TRBJ1-5	20	.	TRBV7-5
CASSGRGAYEQYF	TGTGCCAGCAGCGGCCGGGGGGCCTACGAGCAGTACTTC	TRBD2	TRBJ2-7	13	.	TRBV27
CASSDSRDRGIDEQFF	TGTGCCAGCAGTGACAGCCGGGACAGGGGGATCGATGAGCAGTTCTTC	TRBD1	TRBJ2-1	16	.	TRBV6-4
CASSQEGRLADEQFF	TGTGCCAGCAGCCAAGAAGGAAGGCTAGCCGATGAGCAGTTCTTC	.	TRBJ2-1	15	.	TRBV4-2
CASSLGSRGVRYEQYF	TGTGCCAGCAGTTTAGGATCACGGGGGGTGCGGTACGAGCAGTACTTC	TRBD2	TRBJ2-7	16	once	TRBV28
CASSSPSGSGNTIYF	TGTGCCAGCAGCTCCCCCAGTGGCTCTGGAAACACCATATATTTT	.	TRBJ1-3	15	.	TRBV27
CATSRDSLEGQYF	TGTGCCACCAGCAGAGATAGCTTGGAGGGGCAGTACTTC	.	TRBJ2-7	13	.	TRBV15
CATNSHQITEAFF	TGTGCCACCAACAGCCACCAAATCACTGAAGCTTTCTTT	.	TRBJ1-1	13	.	TRBV6-1
CASSLTGGPLNEQYF	TGTGCCAGCAGCCTCACGGGAGGGCCTCTCAACGAGCAGTACTTC	TRBD2	TRBJ2-7	15	.	TRBV7-9
CASSLEGRPYEQYF	TGTGCCAGCAGCTTAGAGGGGCGCCCCTACGAGCAGTACTTC	.	TRBJ2-7	14	.	TRBV7-8
CASSLLLAGRYEQYF	TGTGCCAGCAGCTTATTACTAGCGGGGAGGTACGAGCAGTACTTC	TRBD2	TRBJ2-7	15	.	TRBV11-3
CASSGLAGVTDTQYF	TGTGCCAGTAGTGGGCTAGCGGGAGTCACAGATACGCAGTATTTT	TRBD2	TRBJ2-3	15	.	TRBV19
CASSPSLSGANVLTF	TGCGCCAGCAGCCCTAGCTTGTCTGGGGCCAACGTCCTGACTTTC	.	TRBJ2-6	15	few	TRBV4-3
CAISESAGNTGELFF	TGTGCCATCAGTGAGTCAGCAGGGAACACCGGGGAGCTGTTTTTT	.	TRBJ2-2	15	.	TRBV10-3
CARSLVAGGRETQYF	TGTGCCAGAAGCTTGGTAGCGGGGGGGCGTGAGACCCAGTACTTC	TRBD2	TRBJ2-5	15	.	TRBV5-3
CASSYPRTGELFF	TGTGCCAGCAGTTACCCTCGTACCGGGGAGCTGTTTTTT	.	TRBJ2-2	13	.	TRBV6-6